The next 21 T cell receptor beta chains were all read from a single sample in a study of blood T cell repertoires in COVID-19. TCRdb's table, derived via immunoSEQ multiplex PCR, lists solely in-frame clones and lacks some. The sample yields about 230,000 clones, roughly 80% seen once. The sample taken for sequencing was peripheral blood. These receptors were obtained from a woman aged 70-85 years with active or convalescent COVID-19.

The chain uses TRBV5-1 and TRBJ2-1; D possibly corresponds to TRBD2 (6 bases). The CDR3 is 14 residues long. Germline V CDR1 and CDR2: SGHRS, YFSETQ. The ends were cut back, 5 bases at V and 3 bases at J, with 12 bases in the middle. The CDR3 here is CASRRDSLYNEQFF. CDR3 sequence (DNA): TGCGCCAGCAGGAGGGACTCCCTCTACAATGAGCAGTTCTTC.

V is TRBV28 and J is TRBJ2-7, with TRBD1 matching over 8 bases. The CDR3 has 17 amino acids. Germline V gene sequence: CDR1 MDHEN, CDR2 SYDVKM. Unmatched junction bases numbered 17, after V lost 7 bases and J lost 3 bases. In DNA, the CDR3 is TGTGCCAGCATCTCACCGGGACAGGCGTCGCCTAACTACGAGCAGTACTTC. It translates to CASISPGQASPNYEQYF.

The rearrangement joins TRBV5-1 to TRBJ2-2; no reliable D call. This CDR3 is 13 amino acids long. Trimming left V 4 bases short and J 5 bases short, with 9 bases between. Per germline, CDR1 SGHRS and CDR2 YFSETQ. The CDR3 is CASSLTQTGELFF. The CDR3 DNA reads TGCGCCAGCAGCCTAACACAGACCGGGGAGCTGTTTTTT.

This clone was found a few times. V is TRBV5-1 and J is TRBJ1-2; D remains unclear. CDR1 is SGHRS, CDR2 YFSETQ, per germline. The CDR3 sequence is 14 residues long. Trimming shortened V by 4 bases and J by 3 bases, and 13 bases separated the two germline ends. CDR3 residues: CASSLRWGDYGYTF. The CDR3 DNA sequence: TGCGCCAGCAGCCTCAGGTGGGGAGACTATGGCTACACCTTC.

This sequence joins TRBV5-1 and TRBJ1-1; 8 nucleotides align to TRBD1. CDR1 and CDR2 from the germline V gene are SGHRS and YFSETQ. This CDR3 is built from 15 residues. Trimming removed 0 bases from V and 4 bases from J; junction bases left unmatched: 5. The CDR3 coding sequence is TGCGCCAGCAGCTTGGATCAGGGGGCGCGCACTGAAGCTTTCTTT. Its protein is CASSLDQGARTEAFF.

The chain is built from TRBV20-1 and TRBJ2-7; 8 nucleotides agree with TRBD1. The CDR3 sequence is 11 residues long. The germline gives CDR1 DFQATT, CDR2 SNEGSKA (reference sequence). V dropped 6 bases and J dropped 6; count of bases not matched to a gene: 4. The CDR3 sequence: CSARQGSEQYF. CDR3 DNA sequence: TGCAGTGCAAGACAGGGGTCCGAGCAGTACTTC.

In DNA, the CDR3 is TGTGCCAGCAGTTCCCCCCCCTTAATGAATGAGCAGTTCTTC. It encodes CASSSPPLMNEQFF. The chain has TRBV28 and TRBJ2-1; no definite D call. Germline V gene sequence: CDR1 MDHEN, CDR2 SYDVKM. The germline V and J ends were trimmed by 4 bases and 7 bases, with 14 bases remaining between them. The CDR3 is 14 residues long.

The chain employs TRBV5-5 and TRBJ2-1; D is uncertain. Germline lookup yields CDR1 SGHKS and CDR2 YYEKEE (reference sequence). The V end was cut by 0 bases, the J end by 3 bases, with 7 bases between. The CDR3 covers 14 residues. The CDR3 coding sequence is TGTGCCAGCAGCTTGGAGACTCTCTACAATGAGCAGTTCTTC. It is translated as CASSLETLYNEQFF. The full variable domain, with the rest looked up from reference TRBV5-5 and TRBJ2-1, is DAGVTQSPTHLIKTRGQQVTLRCSPISGHKSVSWYQQVLGQGPQFIFQYYEKEERGRGNFPDRFSARQFPNYSSELNVNALLLGDSALYLCASSLETLYNEQFFGPGTRLTVL.

This rearrangement joins TRBV10-3 to TRBJ2-7, with 11 positions matching TRBD1. Trimming at V came to 4 bases and at J to 7 bases, leaving 6 bases not matched to a gene. This CDR3 comprises 14 residues. Germline CDR1 ENHRY, CDR2 SYGVKD. The CDR3: CAISGGQGVNEQYF. In DNA form, the CDR3 reads TGTGCCATCAGTGGGGGACAGGGGGTGAATGAGCAGTACTTC.

The V and J genes are TRBV19 and TRBJ2-4; 8 bases map to TRBD1. CDR1 is LNHDA, CDR2 SQIVND, per germline (reference sequence). The CDR3 has 13 residues. Germline trimming cut 9 bases from V and 6 bases from J; bases unmatched to any gene: 7. The DNA for the CDR3 is TGTGCCAGGCGGGGACAGGCAGGAAACATTCAGTACTTC. Residues: CARRGQAGNIQYF.

The chain joins TRBV29-1 to TRBJ2-3; D is unclear. Trimming removed 8 bases from V and 0 bases from J, with 9 bases in between. Germline V CDR1 and CDR2: SQVTM, ANQGSEA. This CDR3 spans 12 amino acids. Written as DNA, the CDR3 is TGCAGCTACAGCTATAGCACAGATACGCAGTATTTT. As protein: CSYSYSTDTQYF.

The chain has TRBV19 and TRBJ2-2; a weak D match, TRBD2 (6 bases). The V and J ends lost 7 bases and 2 bases respectively, with 17 bases between them. Germline V lookup: CDR1 LNHDA, CDR2 SQIVND (reference sequence). The CDR3 is 16 residues long. The CDR3 region has the DNA TGTGCCAGTACCCCCCCCCGGGAGCAAAACACCGGGGAGCTGTTTTTT. It yields the protein CASTPPREQNTGELFF.

V is TRBV2 and J is TRBJ2-2; the match to TRBD2 covers 9 bases. Germline lookup yields CDR1 SNHLY and CDR2 FYNNEI. V lost 7 bases, J lost 5 bases, and 11 bases stayed unmatched. The CDR3 runs to 16 residues. CDR3 sequence: CASKGGSGRNTGELFF. CDR3 DNA: TGTGCCAGCAAGGGGGGTAGCGGGAGAAATACCGGGGAGCTGTTTTTT.

CDR3 region: CATSDERTSGGVTGELFF. CDR3 sequence (DNA): TGTGCCACCAGTGACGAGCGGACTAGCGGGGGGGTCACCGGGGAGCTGTTTTTT. This rearrangement joins TRBV24-1 to TRBJ2-2, with 15 positions matching TRBD2. Germline loops: CDR1 KGHDR, CDR2 SFDVKD. V gave up 4 bases and J gave up 4 bases; unmatched junction bases: 6. The length of the CDR3 is 18 residues.

For the CDR3, the DNA is TGTGCCATCAGTGATCTAGCGGGAGTATCCGATAAGGGGGATACGCAGTATTTT. It translates to CAISDLAGVSDKGDTQYF. This chain joins TRBV10-3 and TRBJ2-3; 10 bases line up with TRBD2. This CDR3 spans 18 amino acids. The germline gives CDR1 ENHRY, CDR2 SYGVKD. Trimming at V came to 3 bases and at J to 6 bases, leaving 15 bases not matched to a gene.

A word on this clone: In the same sample, other DNA sequences code for this CDR3. The gene calls are TRBV5-4 and TRBJ1-5; 7 bases align to TRBD1. The length of the CDR3 is 14 residues. Germline V gene sequence: CDR1 SGHNT, CDR2 YYREEE (reference sequence). V gave up 2 bases and J gave up 1 base; unmatched junction bases: 0. CDR3 loop: CASSLGGSNQPQHF. The DNA of the CDR3 is TGTGCCAGCAGCTTAGGGGGCAGCAATCAGCCCCAGCATTTT.

This clone turned up a few times. This rearrangement joins TRBV7-2 to TRBJ2-6, with D tentatively TRBD2 (5 bases). Germline CDR1 SGHTA, CDR2 FQGNSA. The CDR3 spans 19 residues. V shed 0 bases and J shed 1 base, with 16 bases lying between them. This chain's CDR3 is CASSLAWADFGSGANVLTF. The CDR3 region has the DNA TGTGCCAGCAGCTTAGCGTGGGCGGACTTTGGGTCTGGGGCCAACGTCCTGACTTTC.

The chain combines TRBV7-2 with TRBJ2-7; TRBD1 aligns across 10 bases. The V gene's germline CDR1 is SGHTA and CDR2 FQGNSA. With V trimmed by 0 bases and J by 3 bases, 2 bases remained unmatched. The CDR3 extends over 15 amino acids. CDR3 bases: TGTGCCAGCAGCTTAGCGACAGGGGGCCACTACGAGCAGTACTTC. Translated: CASSLATGGHYEQYF.

The chain combines TRBV4-1 with TRBJ2-7, with 7 bases matching TRBD2. V shed 1 base, J shed 4 bases, and the junction held 7 bases outside the gene matches. CDR1 is MGHRA and CDR2 is YSYEKL in the germline V gene. This CDR3 contains 15 residues. CDR3 loop: CASSQVAGVMYEQYF. The CDR3 coding sequence is TGCGCCAGCAGCCAAGTCGCGGGGGTAATGTACGAGCAGTACTTC.

J is TRBJ1-1 and V is TRBV18, with 8 bases identical to TRBD1. Per the germline V gene, CDR1 is KGHSH and CDR2 is LQKENI. V shed 4 bases and J 5 bases; nucleotides not matched to a gene: 6. The CDR3 extends over 14 amino acids. The CDR3 sequence is CASSLGTGDTEAFF. DNA for the CDR3: TGTGCCAGCTCACTCGGGACAGGAGATACTGAAGCTTTCTTT.

DNA for the CDR3: TGTGCCAGCAGCTCGTCCCGGGACTATGGCTACACCTTC. This sequence encodes CASSSSRDYGYTF. The genes are TRBV7-9 and TRBJ1-2; no clear D. The CDR3 is made up of 13 amino acids. The germline gives CDR1 SEHNR, CDR2 FQNEAQ (reference sequence). V shed 4 bases and J shed 3 bases, with 9 bases lying between them.